These T cell receptor beta chains were read from a single sample in a study of blood T cell repertoires in COVID-19. Clones were read by immunoSEQ multiplex PCR, and TCRdb kept only the in-frame ones, dropping some. The sample records hundreds of thousands of clones, 85% being singletons. The sequencing input was peripheral blood. The source is a human donor in a cohort sampled during active COVID-19. CDR3s leave out the opening cysteine and the closing phenylalanine or tryptophan.

TRBV3-1/TRBV3-2 | ASSQVSNSPLH
TRBV9 | ASSRGTELAGELF
TRBV4-1 | ASSQVAGVAGANVLT
TRBV9 | ASSSDHGPYGYT
TRBV24-1 | ATSPSEPISYNEQF
TRBV5-1 | ASSRGPPGQYATNEKLF
TRBV4-3 | ASSQEASSGIQY
TRBV28 | ASSLHRGNEKLF
TRBV28 | ASSLRQGGTEAF
TRBV28 | ASSLLNQPQH
TRBV30 | AWGTGNTEAF
TRBV9 | ASSAHGAGDEQF
TRBV7-9 | ASSLARVRTGDGYT
TRBV28 | ASSSPIRDSFNQPQH
TRBV2 | ASSEGLDLEQF
TRBV28 | ASSLSRTSETQY
TRBV6-4 | ASSDLASGRVNEQF
TRBV5-4 | ASSLAGNSYNEQF
TRBV2 | ASTPTSGKNEQF
TRBV6-2/TRBV6-3 | ASSYSRSPLH
TRBV19 | ASSLGQGLNTGELF
TRBV6-6 | ASRNSGRARLF